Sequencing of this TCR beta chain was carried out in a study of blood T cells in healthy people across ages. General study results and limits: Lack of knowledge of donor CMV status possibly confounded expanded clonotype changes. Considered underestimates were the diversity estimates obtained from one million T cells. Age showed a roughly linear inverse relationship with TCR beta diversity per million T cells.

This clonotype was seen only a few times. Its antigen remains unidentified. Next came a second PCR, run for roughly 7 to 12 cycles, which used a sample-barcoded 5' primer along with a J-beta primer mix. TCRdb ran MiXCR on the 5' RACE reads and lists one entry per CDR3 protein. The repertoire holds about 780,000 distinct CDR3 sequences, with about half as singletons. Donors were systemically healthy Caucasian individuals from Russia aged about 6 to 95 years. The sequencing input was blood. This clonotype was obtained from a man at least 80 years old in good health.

CDR3 loop: CSASQRTSGRGNEQFF. The CDR3 DNA sequence: TGCAGTGCTAGTCAACGAACTAGCGGGAGAGGTAATGAGCAGTTCTTC. The chain has TRBV20-1 and TRBJ2-1; 11 bases are shared with TRBD2. The J segment lost 7 bases and the V segment lost 3 bases, leaving 11 bases of the junction unmatched. This CDR3 is built from 16 residues. Germline V lookup: CDR1 DFQATT, CDR2 SNEGSKA (reference sequence).